This TCR beta chain was documented in a study of CD8+ T cells in alopecia areata. Overall study: Oral tofacitinib (5 to 10 mg twice daily) was administered to treated patients. Overall study results and limits: Lesional scalp exceeded normal scalp in clonality, especially in alopecia totalis/universalis.

Concerning this clone itself: The target antigen is unknown.

The authors extracted RNA and reverse transcribed it into cDNA as the sequencing template. The method was immunoSEQ multiplex PCR; TCRdb's version includes in-frame clones alone and lacks a portion of them. The sample lists over 85,000 clones, roughly two fifths occurring once. The germline V gene has CDR1 MDHEN and CDR2 SYDVKM. CDR3 length equals 13 residues. Trimming at V came to 10 bases and at J to 5 bases, leaving 8 bases not matched to a gene. Lesional scalp tissue (obtained by punch biopsy) and peripheral blood were collected from alopecia areata patients. Sorting separated CD4+ and CD8+ T cells out of PBMCs.

Sequencing was performed on CD4+ T cells sorted from blood. The source is a human donor with alopecia areata. The chain carries TRBV28 and TRBJ1-2; 9 nucleotides align to TRBD1. This chain's CDR3 is CAITDRGEYGYTF. The CDR3 coding sequence is TGTGCCATCACGGACAGGGGCGAGTATGGCTACACCTTC.